Sequencing of this T cell receptor beta chain was carried out in a study of blood T cell repertoires in COVID-19 (dated by TCRdb to 2020 to 2021). With respect to the entire study: The collaborator samples originated in the United States, Italy and Spain and spanned the acute and convalescent phases of COVID-19. The material from the prospective study consisted of cDNA or gDNA derived from T cells, B-cell-depleted T cells, or PBMCs. Subjects who had been exposed to COVID-19, were actively infected with it, or had recovered from it provided the deeply sampled blood TCRbeta repertoires that made up the dataset. The repertoires were released in a freely available public database intended as a resource for research on the immune response to SARS-CoV-2. The samples were drawn from the first 160 participants of the ongoing ImmuneRACE study and from 1,254 subjects provided by 6 global collaborators. Nearly every sample came with metadata listing a de-identified subject ID, COVID-19 status, age in years and sex. HLA class I and class II types, where available, came from metadata supplied by the sample provider rather than from assay-based typing.

The paper's findings and limits, for the study overall: The amount of clinical and demographic metadata varied by source and participant and was provided uncurated.

At one collaborating source in Seattle, patients were enrolled during active infection and were followed longitudinally through the course of disease. Each collaborating institution followed its own protocols to collect whole blood in K2EDTA tubes. For TCRbeta analysis, collaborator samples were shipped as frozen whole blood, as isolated PBMCs, or as DNA extracted from either sample type. About this clone: The antigen it binds to is not known. Base qualities are not provided; no much larger clone lies one nucleotide away.

The immunoSEQ Assay, a bias-controlled multiplex PCR, was used to amplify TCRbeta CDR3 regions from genomic DNA. The published analysis was carried out like this. Within the assay, amplification of reference gene primers was used to estimate how many nucleated cells each sample contained. Sequence reads were collapsed and filtered to measure the absolute abundance of every unique TCRbeta CDR3 rearrangement. For each sample, productive Simpson clonality was calculated as the square root of Simpson's diversity index over productive rearrangements. In its TCRdb copy, this immuneACCESS table keeps in-frame sequences only and misses some clones. Where compared with another copy, unresolved V genes explain less than half of these, and the others have no known cause. V, J and clone size are those of that table, while D and trimming were read from the DNA. In all, the sample holds about 170,000 clones, and around 81% of those were seen once. Clones ranked in the top ten supply approximately 8% of the sample.

The germline V gene (reference sequence) sets CDR1 to LNHDA and CDR2 to SQIVND. Trimming removed 9 bases from V and 11 bases from J; the gene matches leave 25 bases unexplained. The CDR3 goes from the cysteine to the phenylalanine over 17 residues. This entry keeps only the CDR3 DNA: 51 bases, framed from base 1. This sequence uses TRBV19 and TRBJ1-5; TRBD1 agrees with 7 junctional bases. This receptor was obtained from an elderly woman with COVID-19, enrolled during active disease. Material: peripheral blood. The sequenced DNA: TGTGCCAGCCTTTCCCTGGGTAGAGGGGGCCTGGGGTCGGCCCAGCATTTT. Its amino acids are CASLSLGRGGLGSAQHF.